The sequence of this TCR beta chain was determined in a study of blood T cells in healthy people across ages. General study findings and limits: A roughly linear age-dependent decrease characterized TCR beta diversity per million T cells.

This CDR3 is built from 14 residues. Looked up from germline, CDR1 is SGHTA and CDR2 is FQGNSA. Trimming stripped 2 bases from V and 8 bases from J, with 13 bases between. A second PCR, run for about 7 to 11 cycles, used a sample-barcoded 5' primer plus a J-beta primer mix. All samples yielded 2.5 million or more CDR3-containing paired-end reads. TCRdb independently ran MiXCR on the 5' RACE reads; one entry per CDR3 protein. The sample comprises around 1.5 million distinct CDR3 sequences, around 35% of which are singletons, and 10% to 12% rests with the top ten. A word on this clonotype: The antigen is not known.

The study drew donors from healthy Caucasian individuals in Russia aged roughly 6 to 95. Approximately 9 milliliters of peripheral blood were drawn from each donor into EDTA-treated tubes. The chain links TRBV7-2 to TRBJ2-4; D possibly corresponds to TRBD1 (5 bases). The TCR originated in a woman aged 25 to 39 in good health. The sample taken for sequencing was blood. CDR3 residues: CASSLRGPVDIQYF. Here the CDR3 DNA reads TGTGCCAGCAGCTTAAGGGGCCCCGTGGACATTCAGTACTTC.